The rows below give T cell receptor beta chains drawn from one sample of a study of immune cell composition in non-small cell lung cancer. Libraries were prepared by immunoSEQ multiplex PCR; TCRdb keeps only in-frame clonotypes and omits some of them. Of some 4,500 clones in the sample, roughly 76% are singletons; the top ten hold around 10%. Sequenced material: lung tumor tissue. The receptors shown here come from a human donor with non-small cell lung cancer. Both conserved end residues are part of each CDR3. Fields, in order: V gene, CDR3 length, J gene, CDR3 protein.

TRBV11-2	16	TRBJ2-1	CASSISGSLFYNEQFF
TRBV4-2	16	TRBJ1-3	CASSQDPGTTGNTIYF
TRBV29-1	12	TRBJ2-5	CSVRGGDETQYF
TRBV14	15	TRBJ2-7	CASSQDRGRFYEQYF
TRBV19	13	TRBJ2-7	CASSIAGGSEQYF
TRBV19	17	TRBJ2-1	CASSRPGQGMGLNEQFF
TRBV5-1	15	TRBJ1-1	CASSPAGTGKAEAFF
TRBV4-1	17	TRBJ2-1	CASSQVPSGGSYNEQFF
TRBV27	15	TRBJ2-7	CASSPRTGPLYEQYF
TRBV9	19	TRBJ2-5	CASSVVPTGLAGAQETQYF
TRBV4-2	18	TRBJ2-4	CASSQAGAGTGLGNIQYF
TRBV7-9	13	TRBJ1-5	CASSPQGDQPQHF
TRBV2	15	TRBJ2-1	CASTPGTSGWNEQFF
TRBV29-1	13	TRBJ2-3	CSVEGQGADTQYF
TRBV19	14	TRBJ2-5	CASSLGQGKETQYF
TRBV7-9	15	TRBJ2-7	CASSLSGTASYEQYF
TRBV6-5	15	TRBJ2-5	CASSTVAGGRETQYF
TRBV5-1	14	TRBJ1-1	CASRYREGDTEAFF
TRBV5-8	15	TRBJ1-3	CASSSETGSGNTIYF
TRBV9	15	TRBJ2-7	CASSVGQGVSYEQYF
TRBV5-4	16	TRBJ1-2	CASSLARDRSNYGYTF
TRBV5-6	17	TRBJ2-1	CASSSGLAGVPYNEQFF
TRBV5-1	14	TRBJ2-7	CASGEPQGAYEQYF
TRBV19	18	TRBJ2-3	CASSLVGGRALSTDTQYF
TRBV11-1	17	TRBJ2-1	CASSLRTSGGSYNEQFF
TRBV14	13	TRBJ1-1	CASSPDRGFEAFF
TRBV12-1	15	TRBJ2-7	CASSPCGSGVYEQYF
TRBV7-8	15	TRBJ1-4	CASSLDRIGVEKLFF
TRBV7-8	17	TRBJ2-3	CASSYPRQGQGTDTQYF
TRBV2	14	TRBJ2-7	CASRGQGISYEQYF